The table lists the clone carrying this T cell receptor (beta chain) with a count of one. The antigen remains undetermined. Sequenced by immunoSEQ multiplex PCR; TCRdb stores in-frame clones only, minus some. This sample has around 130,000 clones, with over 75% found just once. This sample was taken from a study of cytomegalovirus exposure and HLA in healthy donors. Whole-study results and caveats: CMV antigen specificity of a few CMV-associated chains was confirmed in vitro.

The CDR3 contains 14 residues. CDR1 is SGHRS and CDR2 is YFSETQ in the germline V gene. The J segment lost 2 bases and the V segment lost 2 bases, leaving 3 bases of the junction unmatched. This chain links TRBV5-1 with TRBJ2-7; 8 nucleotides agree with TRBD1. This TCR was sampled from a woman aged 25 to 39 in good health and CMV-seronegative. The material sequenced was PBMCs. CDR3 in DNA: TGCGCCAGCAGCTTTACGACAGGGGCCTACGAGCAGTACTTC. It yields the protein CASSFTTGAYEQYF.